There are many counts of the clone carrying this T cell receptor (beta chain). V lost 4 bases and J 6 bases, leaving 13 bases between the germline ends. The germline V gene has CDR1 SGHRS and CDR2 YFSETQ. This CDR3 comprises 14 residues. The data stem from a study of prognosis after radiotherapy for stage I lung cancer. Amplification of the TCR beta CDR3 (from genomic DNA) was done by two-round multiplex PCR. During first-round PCR, primers specific to each TRBV and TRBJ gene were used. TCRdb used MiXCR to reprocess the multiplex PCR reads, holding one entry per CDR3 protein. The sample yields 9,500 to 15,000 distinct CDR3 sequences, nearly 55% seen once.

The sequence derives from a donor of 50 years or more with non-small cell lung cancer. The J gene is TRBJ1-4, the V gene TRBV5-1; the D is unclear. The sequencing here drew on PBMCs, taken before or after stereotactic body radiation therapy (not recorded which). Here the CDR3 reads CASSLNGGYEKLFF. CDR3 bases: TGCGCCAGCAGCCTGAATGGAGGGTATGAAAAACTGTTTTTT.